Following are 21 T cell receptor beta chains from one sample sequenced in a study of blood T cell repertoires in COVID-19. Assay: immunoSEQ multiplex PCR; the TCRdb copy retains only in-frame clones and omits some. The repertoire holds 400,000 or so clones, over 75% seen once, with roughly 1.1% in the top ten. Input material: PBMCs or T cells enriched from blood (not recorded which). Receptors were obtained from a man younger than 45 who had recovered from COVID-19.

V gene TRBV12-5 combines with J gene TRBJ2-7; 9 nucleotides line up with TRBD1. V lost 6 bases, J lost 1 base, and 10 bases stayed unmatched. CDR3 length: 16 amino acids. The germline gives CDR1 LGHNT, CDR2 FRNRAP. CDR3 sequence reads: CASGDRGKIGSYEQYF. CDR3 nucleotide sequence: TGTGCTAGTGGGGACAGGGGTAAAATAGGGTCCTACGAGCAGTACTTC.

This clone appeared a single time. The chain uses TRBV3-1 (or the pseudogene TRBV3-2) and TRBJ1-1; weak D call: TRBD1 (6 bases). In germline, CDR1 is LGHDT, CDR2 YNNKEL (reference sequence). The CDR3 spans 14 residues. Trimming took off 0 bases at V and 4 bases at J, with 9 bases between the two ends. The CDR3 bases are TGTGCCAGCAGCCAAGAAGGGGGAGTCACTGAAGCTTTCTTT. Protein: CASSQEGGVTEAFF.

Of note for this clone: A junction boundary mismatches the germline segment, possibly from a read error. CDR3: CASSIASGLAGGDTQYF. In DNA form, the CDR3 reads TGTGCCAGCAGCATAGCCTCGGGACTAGCGGGGGGAGATACGCAGTATTTT. The chain recombines TRBV7-2 with TRBJ2-3; 15 positions agree with TRBD2. The CDR3 is made up of 17 amino acids. Germline V CDR1 and CDR2: SGHTA, FQGNSA.

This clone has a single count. CDR3 protein: CAWSRSGTSHTEAFF. The CDR3, as DNA: TGTGCCTGGAGTAGATCCGGGACTTCCCACACTGAAGCTTTCTTT. The chain recombines TRBV30 with TRBJ1-1, with D possibly matching TRBD1 (5 bases). V lost 2 bases to trimming and J lost 3 bases, with 16 bases between them. CDR1 is GTSNPN and CDR2 is SVGIG in the germline V gene (reference sequence). The CDR3 covers 15 residues.

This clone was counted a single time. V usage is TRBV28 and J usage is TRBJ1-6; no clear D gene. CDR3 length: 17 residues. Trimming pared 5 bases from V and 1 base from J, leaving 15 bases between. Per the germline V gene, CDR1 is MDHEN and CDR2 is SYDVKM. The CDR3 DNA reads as TGTGCCAGCAGTCCCGGCCCTAGCAGGTCCTATAATTCACCCCTCCACTTT. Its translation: CASSPGPSRSYNSPLHF. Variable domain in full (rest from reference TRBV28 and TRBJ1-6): DVKVTQSSRYLVKRTGEKVFLECVQDMDHENMFWYRQDPGLGLRLIYFSYDVKMKEKGDIPEGYSVSREKKERFSLILESASTNQTSMYLCASSPGPSRSYNSPLHFGNGTRLTVT.

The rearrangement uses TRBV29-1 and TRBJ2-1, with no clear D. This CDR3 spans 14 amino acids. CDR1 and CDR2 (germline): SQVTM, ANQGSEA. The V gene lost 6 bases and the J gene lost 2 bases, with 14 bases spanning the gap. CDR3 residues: CSVTFAVPYNEQFF. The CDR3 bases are TGCAGCGTAACTTTCGCGGTTCCCTACAATGAGCAGTTCTTC.

DNA for the CDR3: TGTGCCAGCAAACGGACAAACACCTACGAGCAGTACTTC. This codes for CASKRTNTYEQYF. The chain carries TRBV27 and TRBJ2-7; possible D gene TRBD1, 5 bases. V lost 7 bases, J lost 2 bases, and 12 bases lay in between. Germline lookup yields CDR1 MNHEY and CDR2 SMNVEV (reference sequence). There are 13 residues in the CDR3.

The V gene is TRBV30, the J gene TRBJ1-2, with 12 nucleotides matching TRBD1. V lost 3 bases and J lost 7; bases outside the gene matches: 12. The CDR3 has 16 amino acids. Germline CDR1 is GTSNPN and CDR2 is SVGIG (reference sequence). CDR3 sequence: CAWRANRDRGLGGYTF. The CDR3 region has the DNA TGTGCCTGGAGGGCCAACCGGGACAGGGGGCTGGGTGGCTACACCTTC.

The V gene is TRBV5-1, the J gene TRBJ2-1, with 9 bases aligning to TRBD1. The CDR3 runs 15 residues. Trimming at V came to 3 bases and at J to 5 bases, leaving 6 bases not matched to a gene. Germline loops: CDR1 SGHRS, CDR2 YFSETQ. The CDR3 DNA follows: TGCGCCAGCAGCTCAGGACAGGGGATAAACAATGAGCAGTTCTTC. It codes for CASSSGQGINNEQFF.

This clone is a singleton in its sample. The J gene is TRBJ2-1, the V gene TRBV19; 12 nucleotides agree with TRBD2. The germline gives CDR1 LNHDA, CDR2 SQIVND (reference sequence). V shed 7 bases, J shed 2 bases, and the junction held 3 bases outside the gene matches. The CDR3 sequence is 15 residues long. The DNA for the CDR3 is TGTGCCAGTACCAGACTAGCGGGGGCCTACAATGAGCAGTTCTTC. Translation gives CASTRLAGAYNEQFF.

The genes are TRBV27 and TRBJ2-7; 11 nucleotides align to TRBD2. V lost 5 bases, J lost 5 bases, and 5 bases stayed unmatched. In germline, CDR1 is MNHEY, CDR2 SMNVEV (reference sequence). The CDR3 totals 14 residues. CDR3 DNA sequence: TGTGCCAGCAGTGCGGCTAGCGGGAGGCACGAGCAGTACTTC. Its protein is CASSAASGRHEQYF.

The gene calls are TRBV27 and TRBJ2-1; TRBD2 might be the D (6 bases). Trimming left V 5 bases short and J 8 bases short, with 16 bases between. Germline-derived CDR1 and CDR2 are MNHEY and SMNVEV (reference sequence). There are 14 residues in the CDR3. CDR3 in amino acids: CASSPKWEVDEQFF. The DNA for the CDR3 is TGTGCCAGCAGTCCTAAGTGGGAGGTAGATGAGCAGTTCTTC.

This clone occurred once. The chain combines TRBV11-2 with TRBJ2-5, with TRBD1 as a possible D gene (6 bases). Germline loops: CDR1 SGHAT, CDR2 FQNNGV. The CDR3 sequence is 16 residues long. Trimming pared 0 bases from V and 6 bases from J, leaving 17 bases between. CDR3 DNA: TGTGCCAGCAGCTTAGATCTCCCACAGGGCGGAAAGACCCAGTACTTC. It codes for CASSLDLPQGGKTQYF.

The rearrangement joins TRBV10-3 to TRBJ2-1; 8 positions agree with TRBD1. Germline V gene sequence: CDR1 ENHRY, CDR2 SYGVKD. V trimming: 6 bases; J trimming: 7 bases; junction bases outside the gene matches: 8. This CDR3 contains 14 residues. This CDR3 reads CAIRGTGLPNEQFF. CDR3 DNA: TGTGCCATCAGAGGGACAGGCTTACCGAATGAGCAGTTCTTC.

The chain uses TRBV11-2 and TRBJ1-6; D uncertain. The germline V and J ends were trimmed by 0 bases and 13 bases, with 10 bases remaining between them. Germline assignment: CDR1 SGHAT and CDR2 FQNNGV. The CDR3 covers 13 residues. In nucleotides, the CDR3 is TGTGCCAGCAGCTTAGATCAGGTCAGGCCCCTCCACTTT. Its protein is CASSLDQVRPLHF.

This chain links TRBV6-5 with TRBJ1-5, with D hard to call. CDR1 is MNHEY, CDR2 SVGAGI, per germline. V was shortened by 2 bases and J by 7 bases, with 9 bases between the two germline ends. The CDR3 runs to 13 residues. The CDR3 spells CASSYRIGQPQHF. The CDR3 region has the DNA TGTGCCAGCAGTTACCGTATCGGGCAGCCCCAGCATTTT.

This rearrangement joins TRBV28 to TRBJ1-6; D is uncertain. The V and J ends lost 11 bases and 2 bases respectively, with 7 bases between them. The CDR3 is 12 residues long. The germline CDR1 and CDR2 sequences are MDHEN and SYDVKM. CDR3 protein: CAGRAYNSPLHF. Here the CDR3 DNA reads TGTGCCGGGAGGGCCTATAATTCACCCCTCCACTTT. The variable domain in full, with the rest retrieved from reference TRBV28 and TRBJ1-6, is DVKVTQSSRYLVKRTGEKVFLECVQDMDHENMFWYRQDPGLGLRLIYFSYDVKMKEKGDIPEGYSVSREKKERFSLILESASTNQTSMYLCAGRAYNSPLHFGNGTRLTVT.

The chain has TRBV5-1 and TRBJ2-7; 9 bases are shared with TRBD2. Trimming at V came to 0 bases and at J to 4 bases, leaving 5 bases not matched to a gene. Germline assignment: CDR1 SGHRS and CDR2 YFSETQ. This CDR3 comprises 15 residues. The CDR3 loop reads CASSLGVSGSYEQYF. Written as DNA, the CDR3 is TGCGCCAGCAGCTTGGGAGTTAGCGGGAGTTACGAGCAGTACTTC.

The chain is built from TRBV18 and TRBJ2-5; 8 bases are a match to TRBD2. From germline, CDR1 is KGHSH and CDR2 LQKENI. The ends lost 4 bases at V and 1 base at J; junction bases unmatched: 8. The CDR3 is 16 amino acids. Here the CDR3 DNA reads TGTGCCAGCTCACGCCGGGGGGGAGGATCCCAAGAGACCCAGTACTTC. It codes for CASSRRGGGSQETQYF. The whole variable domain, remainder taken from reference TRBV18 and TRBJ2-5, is NAGVMQNPRHLVRRRGQEARLRCSPMKGHSHVYWYRQLPEEGLKFMVYLQKENIIDESGMPKERFSAEFPKEGPSILRIQQVVRGDSAAYFCASSRRGGGSQETQYFGPGTRLLVL.

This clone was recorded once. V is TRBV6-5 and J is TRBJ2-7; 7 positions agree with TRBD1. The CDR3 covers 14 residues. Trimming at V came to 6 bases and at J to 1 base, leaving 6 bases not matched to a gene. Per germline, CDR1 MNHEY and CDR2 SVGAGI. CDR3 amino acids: CASSRDSFSYEQYF. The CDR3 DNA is TGTGCCAGCAGCCGGGACAGTTTTTCCTACGAGCAGTACTTC.

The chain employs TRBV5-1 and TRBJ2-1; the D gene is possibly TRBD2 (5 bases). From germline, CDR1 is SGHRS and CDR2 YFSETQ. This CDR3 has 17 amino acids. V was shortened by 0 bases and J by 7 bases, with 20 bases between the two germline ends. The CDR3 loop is CASSLGGLLPPWNEQFF. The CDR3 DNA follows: TGCGCCAGCAGCTTGGGAGGGCTGCTTCCCCCATGGAATGAGCAGTTCTTC.